These 5 T cell receptor beta chains came from one sample sequenced in a study of vaccination and CD4 T cells after COVID-19. Cultured CD4+ T cell DNA was sequenced using the Oncomine TCR Beta short-read assay. TCRdb reanalysed the PCR reads using MiXCR and keeps one entry per CDR3 protein. The sample holds several thousand distinct CDR3 sequences, about 25% seen once. Their cognate antigens are unknown. This sample's treatment: roughly ten-day PBMC culture with coronavirus spike peptide pools or control peptides (ViraFEST assay). Researchers collected the unexposed donor's CD4+ T cells before the COVID-19 pandemic (2011-2018). Sequencing input: CD4+ T cells from blood, cultured in vitro. The receptors derive from a human donor in good health.

The V and J genes are TRBV5-1 and TRBJ2-5; 9 bases align to TRBD1. CDR1 and CDR2 from the germline V gene are SGHRS and YFSETQ. Germline trimming cut 2 bases from V and 4 bases from J; bases unmatched to any gene: 6. CDR3 length: 15 amino acids. CDR3 sequence reads: CASSFNTGGGETQYF. The CDR3 DNA reads TGCGCCAGCAGCTTTAATACAGGGGGCGGAGAGACCCAGTACTTC.

The chain uses TRBV6-5 and TRBJ2-5; weak D call: TRBD2 (7 bases). V was shortened by 3 bases and J by 6 bases, with 14 bases between the two germline ends. The length of the CDR3 is 14 residues. The germline V gene encodes CDR1 MNHEY and CDR2 SVGAGI. The CDR3, as DNA: TGTGCCAGCAGTTATAGAGGGGGGGTAAAGACCCAGTACTTC. Protein product: CASSYRGGVKTQYF.

This chain links TRBV9 with TRBJ2-3; D is uncertain. V shed 0 bases and J shed 0 bases, with 8 bases lying between them. This CDR3 comprises 15 residues. CDR1 is SGDLS, CDR2 YYNGEE, per germline. CDR3 sequence: CASSVGVTSTDTQYF. CDR3 nucleotides: TGTGCCAGCAGCGTAGGGGTGACTAGCACAGATACGCAGTATTTT.

The CDR3: CASSLGRDAAAFF. CDR3 bases: TGTGCCAGCAGTTTAGGCAGGGACGCCGCAGCTTTCTTT. V is TRBV28 and J is TRBJ1-1; perhaps TRBD1 as D (5 bases). The germline gives CDR1 MDHEN, CDR2 SYDVKM. This CDR3 spans 13 amino acids. Trimming took 2 bases from V and 10 from J, leaving 14 bases between them.

The rearrangement uses TRBV5-1 and TRBJ2-5; 7 nucleotides line up with TRBD1. The germline V gene has CDR1 SGHRS and CDR2 YFSETQ. The CDR3 is 15 residues long. V shed 5 bases and J 4 bases; nucleotides not matched to a gene: 11. The CDR3 nucleotides are TGCGCCAGCAGGCTAGACAGGGTAAGGGCAGAGACCCAGTACTTC. Translating gives CASRLDRVRAETQYF.